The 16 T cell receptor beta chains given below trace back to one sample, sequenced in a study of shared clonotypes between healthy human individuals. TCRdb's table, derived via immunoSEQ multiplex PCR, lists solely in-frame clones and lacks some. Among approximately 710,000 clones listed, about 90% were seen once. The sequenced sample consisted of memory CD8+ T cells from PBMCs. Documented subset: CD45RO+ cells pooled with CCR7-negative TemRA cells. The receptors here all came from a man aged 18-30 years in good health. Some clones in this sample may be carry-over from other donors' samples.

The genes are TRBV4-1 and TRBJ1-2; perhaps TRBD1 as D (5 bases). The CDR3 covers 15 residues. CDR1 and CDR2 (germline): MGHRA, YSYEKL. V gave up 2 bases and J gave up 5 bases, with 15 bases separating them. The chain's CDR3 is CASSQSPGLKYGYTF. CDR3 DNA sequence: TGCGCCAGCAGCCAATCCCCAGGGTTAAAGTATGGCTACACCTTC.

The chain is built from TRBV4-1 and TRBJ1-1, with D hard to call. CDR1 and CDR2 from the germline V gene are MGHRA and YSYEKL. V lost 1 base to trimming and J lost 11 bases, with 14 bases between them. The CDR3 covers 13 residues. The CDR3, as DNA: TGCGCCAGCAGCCAAGGGTGGGCCCGCGAGGCTTTCTTT. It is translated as CASSQGWAREAFF.

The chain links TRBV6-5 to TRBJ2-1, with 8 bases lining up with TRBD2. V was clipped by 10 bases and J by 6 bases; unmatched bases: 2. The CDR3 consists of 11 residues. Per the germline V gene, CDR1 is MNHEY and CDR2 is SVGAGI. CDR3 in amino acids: CATGGANEQFF. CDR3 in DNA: TGTGCCACGGGGGGGGCCAATGAGCAGTTCTTC.

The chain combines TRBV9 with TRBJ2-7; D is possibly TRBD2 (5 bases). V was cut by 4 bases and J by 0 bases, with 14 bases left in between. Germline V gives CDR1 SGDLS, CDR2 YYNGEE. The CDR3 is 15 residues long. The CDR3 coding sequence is TGTGCCAGCAGCCCCCGGACTGGGAGCTCCTACGAGCAGTACTTC. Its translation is CASSPRTGSSYEQYF.

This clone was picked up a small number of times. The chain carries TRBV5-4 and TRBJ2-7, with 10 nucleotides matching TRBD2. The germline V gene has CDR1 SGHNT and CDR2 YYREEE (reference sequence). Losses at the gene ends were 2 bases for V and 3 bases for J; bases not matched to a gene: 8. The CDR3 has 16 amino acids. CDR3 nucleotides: TGTGCCAGCAGCTTCGGGCTAGCGGGAGAGATCTACGAGCAGTACTTC. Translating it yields CASSFGLAGEIYEQYF.

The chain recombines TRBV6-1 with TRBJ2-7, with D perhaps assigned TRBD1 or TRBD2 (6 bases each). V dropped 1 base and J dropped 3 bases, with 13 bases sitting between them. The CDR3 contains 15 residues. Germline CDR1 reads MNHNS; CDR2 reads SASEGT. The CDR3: CASSEGEDSFYEQYF. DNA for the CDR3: TGTGCCAGCAGTGAAGGGGAGGACAGCTTCTACGAGCAGTACTTC.

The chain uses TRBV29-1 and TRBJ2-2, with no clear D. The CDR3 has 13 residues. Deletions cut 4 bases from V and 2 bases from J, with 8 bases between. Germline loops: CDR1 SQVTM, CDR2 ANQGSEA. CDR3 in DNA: TGCAGCGTTGGACGGTATAACACCGGGGAGCTGTTTTTT. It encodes CSVGRYNTGELFF.

CDR3 sequence: CAWSSGGGTEAFF. As DNA, the CDR3 is TGTGCCTGGAGTTCCGGGGGGGGCACTGAAGCTTTCTTT. V and J are TRBV30 and TRBJ1-1, with D tentatively TRBD1 (5 bases). From germline, CDR1 is GTSNPN and CDR2 SVGIG (reference sequence). V was shortened by 2 bases and J by 4 bases, with 11 bases between the two germline ends. The CDR3 length is 13 residues.

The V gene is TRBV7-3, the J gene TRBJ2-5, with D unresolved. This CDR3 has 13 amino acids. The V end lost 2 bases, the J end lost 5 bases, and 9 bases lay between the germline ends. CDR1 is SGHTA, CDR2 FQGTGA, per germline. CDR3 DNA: TGTGCCAGCAGCTTATGGGCAGAGGAGACCCAGTACTTC. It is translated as CASSLWAEETQYF.

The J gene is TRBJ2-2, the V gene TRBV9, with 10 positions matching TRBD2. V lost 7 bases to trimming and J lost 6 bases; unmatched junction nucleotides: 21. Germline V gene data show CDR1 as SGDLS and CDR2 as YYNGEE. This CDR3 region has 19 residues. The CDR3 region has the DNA TGTGCCAGCGGTGGTGTCCCAAGCGGGAGGGCCAGTGATGCCGGGGAGCTGTTTTTT. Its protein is CASGGVPSGRASDAGELFF.

CDR3 coding DNA: TGTGCCAGCAGCCCGACAGGGAGGAACACTGAAGCTTTCTTT. Translation gives CASSPTGRNTEAFF. The chain links TRBV7-6 to TRBJ1-1, with TRBD1 identical over 7 bases. Germline V gene lookup returns CDR1 SGHVS and CDR2 FNYEAQ. This CDR3 has 14 amino acids. V shed 5 bases, J shed 1 base, and the junction held 4 bases outside the gene matches.

DNA of the CDR3: TGTGCCAGCAGTTCCCAACGGACAGTCCTTAGCAATCAGCCCCAGCATTTT. Translated: CASSSQRTVLSNQPQHF. The chain is built from TRBV27 and TRBJ1-5; D might be TRBD1 (6 bases). The CDR3 contains 17 residues. Germline assignment: CDR1 MNHEY and CDR2 SMNVEV (reference sequence). V was pared by 4 bases and J by 0 bases, with 16 bases between.

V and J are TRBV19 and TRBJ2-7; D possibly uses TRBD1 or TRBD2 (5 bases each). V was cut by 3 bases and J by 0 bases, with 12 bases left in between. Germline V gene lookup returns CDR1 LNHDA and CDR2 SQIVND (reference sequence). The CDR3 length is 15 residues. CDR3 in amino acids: CASSMGDRSSYEQYF. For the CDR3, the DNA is TGTGCCAGTAGTATGGGGGATCGGAGCTCCTACGAGCAGTACTTC.

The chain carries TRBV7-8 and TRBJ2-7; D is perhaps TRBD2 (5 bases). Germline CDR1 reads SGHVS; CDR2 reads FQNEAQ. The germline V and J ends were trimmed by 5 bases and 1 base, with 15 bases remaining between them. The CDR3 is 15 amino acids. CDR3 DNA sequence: TGTGCCAGCAGCCCGATAAGGACTGCGTCCTACGAGCAGTACTTC. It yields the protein CASSPIRTASYEQYF.

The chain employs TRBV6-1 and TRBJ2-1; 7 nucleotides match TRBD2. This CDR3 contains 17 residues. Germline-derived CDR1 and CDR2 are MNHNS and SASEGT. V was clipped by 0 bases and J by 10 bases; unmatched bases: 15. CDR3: CASSEAVWARWGGEQFF. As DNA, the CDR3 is TGTGCCAGCAGTGAAGCGGTCTGGGCCCGGTGGGGGGGAGAGCAGTTCTTC.

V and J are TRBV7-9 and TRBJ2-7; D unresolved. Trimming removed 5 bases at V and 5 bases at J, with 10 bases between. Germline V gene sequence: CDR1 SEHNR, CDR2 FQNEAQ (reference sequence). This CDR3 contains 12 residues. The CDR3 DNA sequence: TGTGCCAGCAGCGAGAGATTGAACGAGCAGTACTTC. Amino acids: CASSERLNEQYF.